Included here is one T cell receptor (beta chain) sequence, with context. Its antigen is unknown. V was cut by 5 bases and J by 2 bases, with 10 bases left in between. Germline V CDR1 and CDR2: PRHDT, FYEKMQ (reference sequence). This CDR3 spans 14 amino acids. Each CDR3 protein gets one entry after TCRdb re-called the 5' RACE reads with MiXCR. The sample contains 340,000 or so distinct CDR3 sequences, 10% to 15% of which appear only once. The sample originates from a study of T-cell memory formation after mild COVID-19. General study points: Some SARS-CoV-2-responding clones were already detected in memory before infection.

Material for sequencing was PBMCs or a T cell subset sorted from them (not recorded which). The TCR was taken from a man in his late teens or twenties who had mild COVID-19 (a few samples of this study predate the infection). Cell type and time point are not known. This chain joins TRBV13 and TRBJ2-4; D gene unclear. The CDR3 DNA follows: TGTGCCAGCAGCGCCCGCCAGTCCAAAAACATTCAGTACTTC. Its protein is CASSARQSKNIQYF.